The 8 T cell receptor beta chains below were found in one sample sequenced in a study of T cell responses to AZD1222 COVID-19 vaccine. The assay was immunoSEQ multiplex PCR, and TCRdb's table has in-frame clones only and misses some. This table holds about 110,000 clones, approximately 91% found once. Sequencing was performed on peripheral blood, taken on day 0 of AZD1222 vaccination. These receptors all come from an adult in good health.

V is TRBV7-9 and J is TRBJ1-1; D unresolved. CDR3 size: 12 residues. V was shortened by 5 bases and J by 5 bases, with 9 bases between the two germline ends. Germline CDR1 SEHNR, CDR2 FQNEAQ (reference sequence). In DNA form, the CDR3 reads TGTGCCAGCAGCCCCCGACAAACTGAAGCTTTCTTT. It is translated as CASSPRQTEAFF.

The genes are TRBV15 and TRBJ2-5, with TRBD2 identical over 12 bases. V lost 0 bases, J lost 1 base, and 3 bases stayed unmatched. The CDR3 consists of 17 residues. CDR1 and CDR2 from the germline V gene are LNHNV and YYDKDF (reference sequence). The CDR3 DNA is TGTGCCACCAGCAGAGATGCGACTAGCGGGGGCCAAGAGACCCAGTACTTC. It is translated as CATSRDATSGGQETQYF.

CDR3 loop: CASSPMGGGGEKLFF. The DNA for the CDR3 is TGTGCCAGCAGTCCTATGGGTGGGGGCGGTGAAAAACTGTTTTTT. This sequence joins TRBV6-5 and TRBJ1-4, with a tentative D call TRBD1 (6 bases). Trimming shortened V by 5 bases and J by 7 bases, and 17 bases separated the two germline ends. This CDR3 is 15 amino acids long. Germline loops: CDR1 MNHEY, CDR2 SVGAGI.

The chain employs TRBV7-2 and TRBJ1-2; D is uncertain. This CDR3 region has 14 residues. Trimming pared 1 base from V and 0 bases from J, leaving 6 bases between. CDR1 and CDR2 (germline): SGHTA, FQGNSA. This chain's CDR3 is CASSLGKANYGYTF. The CDR3 DNA is TGTGCCAGCAGCTTAGGGAAAGCTAACTATGGCTACACCTTC.

The rearrangement joins TRBV9 to TRBJ2-1; D not resolved. The CDR3 sequence is 15 residues long. V lost 4 bases, J lost 4 bases, and 15 bases lay in between. Germline loops: CDR1 SGDLS, CDR2 YYNGEE. CDR3 sequence: CASSLTPWPYNEQFF. CDR3 sequence (DNA): TGTGCCAGCAGCCTCACCCCGTGGCCGTACAATGAGCAGTTCTTC.

The chain is built from TRBV5-1 and TRBJ1-4, with unresolved D. The CDR3 is made up of 14 amino acids. CDR1 is SGHRS and CDR2 is YFSETQ in the germline V gene. Between the trimmed V and J ends, which lost 2 bases and 4 bases, there was a span of 9 bases. The CDR3 protein is CASSFGQNNEKLFF. In DNA form, the CDR3 reads TGCGCCAGCAGCTTCGGGCAGAATAATGAAAAACTGTTTTTT. The entire variable domain, with the rest obtained from reference TRBV5-1 and TRBJ1-4, is as follows: KAGVTQTPRYLIKTRGQQVTLSCSPISGHRSVSWYQQTPGQGLQFLFEYFSETQRNKGNFPGRFSGRQFSNSRSEMNVSTLELGDSALYLCASSFGQNNEKLFFGSGTQLSVL.

The J gene is TRBJ2-1, the V gene TRBV19, with D perhaps TRBD1 (5 bases). The V end lost 4 bases, the J end lost 3 bases, and 22 bases lay between the germline ends. Germline CDR1 reads LNHDA; CDR2 reads SQIVND (reference sequence). The CDR3 has 18 amino acids. The CDR3 reads CASSKALQGVGHYNEQFF. The CDR3 DNA reads TGTGCCAGTAGTAAGGCCCTCCAGGGTGTAGGTCACTACAATGAGCAGTTCTTC.

This clone was observed a few times. The same CDR3 arises from other DNA sequences in this sample as well. The gene calls are TRBV7-2 and TRBJ1-2; D gene uncertain. Trimming took 5 bases from V and 5 from J, leaving 6 bases between them. CDR1 and CDR2 (germline): SGHTA, FQGNSA. This CDR3 has 11 amino acids. CDR3 bases: TGTGCCAGCAGCCAGAGGTATGGCTACACCTTC. Protein: CASSQRYGYTF.